One T cell receptor (beta chain) is described in this entry. The data are from a study of blood T cells in healthy people across ages. The use of a sample-barcoded 5' primer and a J-beta primer mix characterized a second PCR of about 6 to 12 cycles. Samples each returned at least 3 million CDR3-containing paired-end reads. TCRdb ran MiXCR on the 5' RACE reads and lists one entry per CDR3 protein. The sample contains 980,000 or so distinct CDR3 sequences, roughly 43% of which appear only once. This receptor was taken from a man aged 30 to 39 in good health. Sequencing input: blood.

The CDR3 reads CSVVGGAWTDTQYF. The CDR3 DNA reads TGCAGCGTCGTCGGGGGGGCATGGACAGATACGCAGTATTTT. The chain uses TRBV29-1 and TRBJ2-3, with 8 positions matching TRBD2. V was pared by 6 bases and J by 3 bases, with 8 bases of the junction left unmatched. In germline, CDR1 is SQVTM, CDR2 ANQGSEA. The CDR3 covers 14 residues.